This T cell receptor (beta chain) was documented in a study of blood T cell repertoires in COVID-19. The wider study: Samples came from the United States, Italy and Spain, spanning acute and convalescent COVID-19. The cDNA or gDNA used as material had been derived from T cells, B-cell-depleted T cells, or PBMCs.

The CDR3 is 17 amino acids. Unmatched junction bases numbered 5, after V lost 2 bases and J lost 2 bases. Germline V gene sequence: CDR1 LGHNA, CDR2 YSLEER. Original methodology: Reference gene primer amplification in the assay estimated nucleated cell counts. Libraries were prepared by immunoSEQ multiplex PCR; TCRdb keeps only in-frame clonotypes and omits some of them. V and J calls and clone size are as listed in that table; D and trimming were resolved from the DNA. This table holds roughly 180,000 clones, about 85% found once. The TCR was taken from a man aged 60 to 69 who had recovered from COVID-19. The J gene is TRBJ2-3, the V gene TRBV4-3, with TRBD2 identical over 12 bases. Specimen: peripheral blood. CDR3 DNA sequence: TGCGCCAGCAGCCAACAGACTAGCGGGGGCCCCACAGATACGCAGTATTTT. Residues: CASSQQTSGGPTDTQYF.